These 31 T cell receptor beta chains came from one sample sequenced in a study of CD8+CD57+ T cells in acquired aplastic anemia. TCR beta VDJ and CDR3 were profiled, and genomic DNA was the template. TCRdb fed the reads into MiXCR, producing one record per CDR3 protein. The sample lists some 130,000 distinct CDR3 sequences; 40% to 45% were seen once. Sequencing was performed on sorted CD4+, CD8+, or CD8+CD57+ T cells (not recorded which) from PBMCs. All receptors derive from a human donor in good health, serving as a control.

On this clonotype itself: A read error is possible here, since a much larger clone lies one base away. For the CDR3, the DNA is TGCAGTGCTAAAGTGAGGGGGCTACGCAATCAGCCCCAGCGTTTT. Translation gives CSAKVRGLRNQPQRF. The genes are TRBV20-1 and TRBJ1-5; 7 bases are shared with TRBD1. The CDR3 extends over 15 amino acids. Germline V gives CDR1 DFQATT, CDR2 SNEGSKA (reference sequence).

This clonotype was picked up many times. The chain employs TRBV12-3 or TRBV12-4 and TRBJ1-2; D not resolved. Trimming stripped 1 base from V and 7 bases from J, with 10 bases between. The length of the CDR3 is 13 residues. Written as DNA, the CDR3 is TGTGCCAGCAGTTTAGACAAGAAACTTGGCTACACCTTC. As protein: CASSLDKKLGYTF.

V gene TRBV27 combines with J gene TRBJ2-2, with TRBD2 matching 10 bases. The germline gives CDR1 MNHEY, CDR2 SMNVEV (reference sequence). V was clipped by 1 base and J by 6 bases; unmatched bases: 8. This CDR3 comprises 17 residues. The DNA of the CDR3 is TGTGCCAGCAGTTTATTAGCGGGGGGTACCTCGGCCGGGGAGCTGTTTTTT. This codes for CASSLLAGGTSAGELFF.

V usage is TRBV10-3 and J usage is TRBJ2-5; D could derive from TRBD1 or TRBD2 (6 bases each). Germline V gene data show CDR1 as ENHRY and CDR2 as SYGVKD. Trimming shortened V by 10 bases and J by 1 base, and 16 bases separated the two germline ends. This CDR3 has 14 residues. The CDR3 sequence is CATTRGQSQETQYF. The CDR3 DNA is TGTGCCACGACCCGGGGGCAAAGCCAAGAGACCCAGTACTTC.

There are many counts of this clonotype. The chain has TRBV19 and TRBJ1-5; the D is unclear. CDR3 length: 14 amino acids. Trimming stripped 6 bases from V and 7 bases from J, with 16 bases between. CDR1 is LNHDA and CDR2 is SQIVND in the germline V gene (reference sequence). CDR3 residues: CASRITQGGQPQHF. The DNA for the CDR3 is TGTGCCAGTAGGATTACCCAAGGCGGCCAGCCCCAGCATTTT.

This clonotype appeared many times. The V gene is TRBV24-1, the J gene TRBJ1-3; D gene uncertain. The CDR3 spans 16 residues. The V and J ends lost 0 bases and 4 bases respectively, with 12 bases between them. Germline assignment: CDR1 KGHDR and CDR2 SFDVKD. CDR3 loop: CATSDLGQAGGNTIYF. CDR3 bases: TGTGCCACCAGTGATTTGGGTCAGGCAGGAGGAAACACCATATATTTT.

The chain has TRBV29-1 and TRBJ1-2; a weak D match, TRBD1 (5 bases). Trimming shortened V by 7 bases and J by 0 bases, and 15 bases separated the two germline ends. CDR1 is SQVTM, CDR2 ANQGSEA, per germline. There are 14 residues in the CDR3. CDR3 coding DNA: TGCAGCGGTGGAGGGACGGTAGCTAACTATGGCTACACCTTC. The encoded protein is CSGGGTVANYGYTF.

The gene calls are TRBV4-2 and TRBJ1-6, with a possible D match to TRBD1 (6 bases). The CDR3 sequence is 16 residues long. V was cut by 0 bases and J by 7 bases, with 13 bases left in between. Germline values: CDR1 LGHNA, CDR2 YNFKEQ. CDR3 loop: CASSQEPRGQNSPLHF. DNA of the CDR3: TGTGCCAGCAGCCAAGAACCCAGGGGTCAAAATTCACCCCTCCACTTT.

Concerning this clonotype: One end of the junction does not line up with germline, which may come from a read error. The CDR3 DNA follows: TGCAATGCTAGAGATGGGACGGTGAACACTGAAGCTTTCTTT. Residues: CNARDGTVNTEAFF. V usage is TRBV20-1 and J usage is TRBJ1-1; D is perhaps TRBD1 (5 bases). The CDR3 is made up of 14 amino acids. Looked up from germline, CDR1 is DFQATT and CDR2 is SNEGSKA (reference sequence).

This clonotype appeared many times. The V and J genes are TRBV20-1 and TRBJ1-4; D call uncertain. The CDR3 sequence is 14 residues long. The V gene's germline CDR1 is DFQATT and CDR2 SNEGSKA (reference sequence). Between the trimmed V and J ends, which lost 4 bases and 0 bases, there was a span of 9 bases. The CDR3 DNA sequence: TGCAGTGCTACGCGTGGGGCAACTAATGAAAAACTGTTTTTT. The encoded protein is CSATRGATNEKLFF.

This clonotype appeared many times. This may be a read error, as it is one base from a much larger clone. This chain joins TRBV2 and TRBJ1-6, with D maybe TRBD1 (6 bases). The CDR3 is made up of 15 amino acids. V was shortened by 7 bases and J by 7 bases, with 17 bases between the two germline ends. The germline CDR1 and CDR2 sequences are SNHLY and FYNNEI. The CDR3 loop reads CASNRDGGYNSPLHF. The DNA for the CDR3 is TGTGCCAGCAACAGGGACGGGGGCTACAATTCACCCCTCCACTTT. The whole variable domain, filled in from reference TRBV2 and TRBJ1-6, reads EPEVTQTPSHQVTQMGQEVILRCVPISNHLYFYWYRQILGQKVEFLVSFYNNEISEKSEIFDDQFSVERPDGSNFTLKIRSTKLEDSAMYFCASNRDGGYNSPLHFGNGTRLTVT.

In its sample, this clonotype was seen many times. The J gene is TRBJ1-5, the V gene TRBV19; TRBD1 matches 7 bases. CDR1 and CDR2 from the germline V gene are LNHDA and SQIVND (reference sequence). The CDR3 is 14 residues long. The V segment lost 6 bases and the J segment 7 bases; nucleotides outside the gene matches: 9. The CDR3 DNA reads TGTGCCAGTAGAGAAACAGGGGTATGGCAGCCCCAGCATTTT. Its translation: CASRETGVWQPQHF.

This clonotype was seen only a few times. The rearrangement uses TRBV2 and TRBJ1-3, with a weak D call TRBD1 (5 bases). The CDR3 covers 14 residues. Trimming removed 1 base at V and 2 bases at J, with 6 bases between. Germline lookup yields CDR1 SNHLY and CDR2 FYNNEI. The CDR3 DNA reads TGTGCCAGCAGTGAAGGCAGGGCTGGAAACACCATATATTTT. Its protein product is CASSEGRAGNTIYF.

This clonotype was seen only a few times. CDR3 nucleotide sequence: TGTGCCACGATCACGGGGCCCGTATCCTACGAGCAGTACTTC. Translating gives CATITGPVSYEQYF. The J gene is TRBJ2-7, the V gene TRBV10-3, with D tentatively TRBD1 or TRBD2 (5 bases each). The CDR3 runs to 14 residues. From germline, CDR1 is ENHRY and CDR2 SYGVKD. The V gene lost 10 bases and the J gene lost 1 base, with 17 bases spanning the gap.

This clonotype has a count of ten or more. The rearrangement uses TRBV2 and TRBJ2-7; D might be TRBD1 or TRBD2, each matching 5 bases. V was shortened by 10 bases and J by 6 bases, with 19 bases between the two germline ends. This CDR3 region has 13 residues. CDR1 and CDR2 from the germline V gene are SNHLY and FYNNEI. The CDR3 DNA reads TGTGCCACTTCCGGGACCGACCGTTTCGAGCAGTACTTC. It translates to CATSGTDRFEQYF.

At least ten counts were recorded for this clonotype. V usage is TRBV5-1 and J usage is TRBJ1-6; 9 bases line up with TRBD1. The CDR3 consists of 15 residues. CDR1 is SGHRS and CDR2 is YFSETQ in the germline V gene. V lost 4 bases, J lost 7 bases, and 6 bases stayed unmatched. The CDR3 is CASSAEGQGNSPLHF. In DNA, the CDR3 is TGCGCCAGCAGCGCGGAGGGACAGGGAAATTCACCCCTCCACTTT.

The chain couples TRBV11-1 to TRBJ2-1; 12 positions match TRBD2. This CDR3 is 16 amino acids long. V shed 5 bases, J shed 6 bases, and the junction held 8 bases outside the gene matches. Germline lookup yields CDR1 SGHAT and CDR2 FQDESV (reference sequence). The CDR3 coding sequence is TGTGCCAGCAGCCCTGCGACTAGCGGGAGAGGCAATGAGCAGTTCTTC. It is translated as CASSPATSGRGNEQFF.

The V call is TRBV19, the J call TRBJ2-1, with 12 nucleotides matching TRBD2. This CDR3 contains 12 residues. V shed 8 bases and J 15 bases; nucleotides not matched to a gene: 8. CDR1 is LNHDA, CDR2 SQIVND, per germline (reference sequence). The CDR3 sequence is CASRLAGEGWFF. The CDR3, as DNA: TGTGCCAGTCGACTAGCGGGAGAGGGTTGGTTCTTC.

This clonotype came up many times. In DNA form, the CDR3 reads TGTGCTAGTGCCCTAGATCATTCACCCCTCCACTTT. It translates to CASALDHSPLHF. The chain joins TRBV12-5 to TRBJ1-6; D not resolved. Germline CDR1 LGHNT, CDR2 FRNRAP. The V gene lost 7 bases and the J gene lost 8 bases, with 9 bases spanning the gap. The CDR3 has 12 residues.

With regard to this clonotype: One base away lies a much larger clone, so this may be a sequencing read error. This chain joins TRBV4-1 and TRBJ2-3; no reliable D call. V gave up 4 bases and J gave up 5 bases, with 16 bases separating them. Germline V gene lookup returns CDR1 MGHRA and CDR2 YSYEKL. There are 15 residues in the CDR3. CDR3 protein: CASSRMLPVEDTQYF. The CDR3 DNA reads TGCGCCAGCAGCCGGATGCTGCCGGTGGAAGATACGCAGTATTTT.

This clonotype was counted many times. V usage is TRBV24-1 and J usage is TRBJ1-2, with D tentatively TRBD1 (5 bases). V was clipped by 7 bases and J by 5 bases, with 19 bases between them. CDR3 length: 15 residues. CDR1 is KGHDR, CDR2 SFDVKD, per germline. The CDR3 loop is CATRGEGTAVYGYTF. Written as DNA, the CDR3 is TGTGCCACCAGGGGCGAGGGGACCGCCGTTTATGGCTACACCTTC.

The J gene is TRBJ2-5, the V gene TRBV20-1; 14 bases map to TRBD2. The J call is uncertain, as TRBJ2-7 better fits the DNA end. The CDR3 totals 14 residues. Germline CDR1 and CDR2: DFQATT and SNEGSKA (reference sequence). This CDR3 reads CSARGTSGSNEQYF. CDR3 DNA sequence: TGCAGTGCTAGGGGGACTAGCGGGAGCAACGAGCAGTACTTC.

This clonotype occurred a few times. The CDR3 nucleotides are TGTGCCAGCAGTCCCGGGACAGGGCCTAGGGCTTTCTTT. Its protein product is CASSPGTGPRAFF. V gene TRBV2 combines with J gene TRBJ1-1, with 9 bases identical to TRBD1. Germline V lookup: CDR1 SNHLY, CDR2 FYNNEI. The J segment lost 11 bases and the V segment lost 5 bases, leaving 9 bases of the junction unmatched. The CDR3 is made up of 13 amino acids.

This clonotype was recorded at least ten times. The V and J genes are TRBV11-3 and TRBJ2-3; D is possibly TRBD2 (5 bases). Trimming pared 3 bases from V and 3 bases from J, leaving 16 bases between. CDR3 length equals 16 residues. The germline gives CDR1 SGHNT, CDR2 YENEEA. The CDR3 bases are TGTGCCAGCAGCTTCAGGCCCGGGATGGGTACAGATACGCAGTATTTT. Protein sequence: CASSFRPGMGTDTQYF.

As DNA, the CDR3 is TGTGCCAGCATCCAAGGGGGGGCCGGAGGCTACACCTTC. It specifies CASIQGGAGGYTF. The chain has TRBV6-1 and TRBJ1-2; D may be TRBD1 (6 bases). Trimming cost V 7 bases and J 8 bases, with 17 bases left between them. CDR1 is MNHNS, CDR2 SASEGT, per germline. There are 13 residues in the CDR3.

The CDR3 DNA reads TGTGCCAGCAGCTGGAGAGGGACAGGCTTCCAAAAACTGTTTTTT. As protein: CASSWRGTGFQKLFF. This chain joins TRBV5-4 and TRBJ1-4, with 8 bases fitting TRBD1. This CDR3 comprises 15 residues. Losses at the gene ends were 3 bases for V and 9 bases for J; bases not matched to a gene: 10. The germline V gene has CDR1 SGHNT and CDR2 YYREEE (reference sequence).

Written as DNA, the CDR3 is TGTGCCAGCAGCCAAGGTCAGGGGCCGTATCAGCCCCAGCATTTT. Its translation: CASSQGQGPYQPQHF. V usage is TRBV5-6 and J usage is TRBJ1-5; weak D call: TRBD1 (6 bases). V lost 4 bases and J lost 5, with 16 bases in between. The CDR3 is made up of 15 amino acids. Germline values: CDR1 SGHDT, CDR2 YYEEEE. Filled out from reference TRBV5-6 and TRBJ1-5, the complete variable domain reads DAGVTQSPTHLIKTRGQQVTLRCSPKSGHDTVSWYQQALGQGPQFIFQYYEEEERQRGNFPDRFSGHQFPNYSSELNVNALLLGDSALYLCASSQGQGPYQPQHFGDGTRLSIL.

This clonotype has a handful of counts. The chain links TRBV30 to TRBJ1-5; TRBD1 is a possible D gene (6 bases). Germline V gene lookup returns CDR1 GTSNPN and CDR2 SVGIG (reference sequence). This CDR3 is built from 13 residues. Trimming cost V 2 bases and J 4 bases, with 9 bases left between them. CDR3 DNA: TGTGCCTGGAGTAGACAGGCTAATCAGCCCCAGCATTTT. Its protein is CAWSRQANQPQHF.

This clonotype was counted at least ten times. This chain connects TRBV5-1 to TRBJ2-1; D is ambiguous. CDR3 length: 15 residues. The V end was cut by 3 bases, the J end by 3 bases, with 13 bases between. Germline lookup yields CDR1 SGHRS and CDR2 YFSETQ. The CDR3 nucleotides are TGCGCCAGCAGCTCACTCGTTTGGGACTACAATGAGCAGTTCTTC. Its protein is CASSSLVWDYNEQFF. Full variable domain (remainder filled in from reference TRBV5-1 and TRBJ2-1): KAGVTQTPRYLIKTRGQQVTLSCSPISGHRSVSWYQQTPGQGLQFLFEYFSETQRNKGNFPGRFSGRQFSNSRSEMNVSTLELGDSALYLCASSSLVWDYNEQFFGPGTRLTVL.

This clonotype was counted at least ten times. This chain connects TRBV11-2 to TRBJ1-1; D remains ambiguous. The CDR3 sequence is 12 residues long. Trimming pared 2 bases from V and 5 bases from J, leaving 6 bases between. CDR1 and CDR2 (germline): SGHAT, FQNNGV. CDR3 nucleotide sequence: TGTGCCAGCAGCTTATTCGGAACTGAAGCTTTCTTT. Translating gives CASSLFGTEAFF.

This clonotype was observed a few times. The DNA for the CDR3 is TGCGCCGGCATTGCTGGGACATGTGGCTACACCTTC. Translated, it gives CAGIAGTCGYTF. This chain uses TRBV10-1 with TRBJ1-2; D perhaps matches TRBD1 (6 bases). V was trimmed by 11 bases and J by 7 bases, leaving 17 bases between them. In germline, CDR1 is WNHNN, CDR2 SYGVQD (reference sequence). The CDR3 totals 12 residues.